These T cell receptor beta chains were read from a single sample in a study of OX40 agonist ivuxolimab in advanced cancers. Data came from immunoSEQ multiplex PCR; TCRdb stores just in-frame clones and leaves some out. The sample includes 45,000 or so clones, approximately 80% of them seen just once. Sequenced material: CD4+ or CD8+ T cells sorted from blood, taken in a trial of the OX40 agonist ivuxolimab. The source is an adult with an advanced solid tumor such as melanoma, head and neck, liver or kidney cancer. CDR3s include the opening cysteine and the closing phenylalanine or tryptophan. D genes are given only for firm matches. Clone sizes are given selectively: once, few, many, or a class where the clone is expanded.

j_call | v_call | clone_size | d_call | cdr3_aa | cdr3_nt
TRBJ2-1 | TRBV21-1 | NA | NA | CASGPEPTPAANPSGNEQFF | TGTGCCAGCGGCCCAGAACCAACGCCAGCGGCAAACCCCTCGGGCAATGAGCAGTTCTTC
TRBJ2-7 | TRBV19 | NA | NA | CATGTGTYEQYF | TGTGCCACCGGGACGGGGACCTACGAGCAGTACTTC
TRBJ2-1 | TRBV7-9 | NA | TRBD2 | CASSLGALAGVYNEQFF | TGTGCCAGCAGCTTAGGGGCACTAGCGGGAGTCTACAATGAGCAGTTCTTC
TRBJ1-1 | TRBV28 | few | NA | CASSLGRNTEAFF | TGTGCCAGCAGTTTAGGCAGGAACACTGAAGCTTTCTTT
TRBJ2-1 | TRBV6-5 | NA | NA | CASSWGAHNEQFF | TGTGCCAGCAGTTGGGGAGCCCACAATGAGCAGTTCTTC
TRBJ1-2 | TRBV7-9 | NA | NA | CASSLGRGLDYGYTF | TGTGCCAGCAGCTTAGGACGGGGACTAGACTATGGCTACACCTTC
TRBJ2-2 | TRBV7-6 | NA | NA | CASSLRGAGLNTGELFF | TGTGCCAGCAGCTTAAGAGGGGCGGGATTGAACACCGGGGAGCTGTTTTTT
TRBJ2-7 | TRBV5-6 | NA | TRBD2 | CASSFGTNARYEQYF | TGTGCCAGCAGCTTCGGGACTAACGCCAGGTACGAGCAGTACTTC
TRBJ1-1 | TRBV6-5 | NA | NA | CASSGHMNTEAFF | TGTGCCAGCAGTGGTCACATGAACACTGAAGCTTTCTTT
TRBJ2-5 | TRBV7-9 | NA | NA | CASSPTLALETQYF | TGTGCCAGCAGCCCCACTTTGGCCTTAGAGACCCAGTACTTC
TRBJ1-1 | TRBV4-1 | NA | TRBD1 | CASSHSGQGSTEAFF | TGCGCCAGCAGCCACTCGGGACAGGGTAGCACTGAAGCTTTCTTT
TRBJ1-2 | TRBV7-9 | few | NA | CASSLGANYGYTF | TGTGCCAGCAGCTTAGGGGCTAACTATGGCTACACCTTC
TRBJ2-5 | TRBV29-1 | NA | TRBD1 | CSVDYTGGMETQYF | TGCAGCGTTGACTATACAGGGGGCATGGAGACCCAGTACTTC
TRBJ1-3 | TRBV19 | NA | NA | CASTLTEISGNTIYF | TGTGCCAGTACCCTGACAGAAATCTCTGGAAACACCATATATTTT
TRBJ1-1 | TRBV5-4 | NA | NA | CASSLGGDAEAFF | TGTGCCAGCAGCCTGGGGGGAGACGCTGAAGCTTTCTTT
TRBJ2-5 | TRBV19 | few | TRBD2 | CASAGTSGGERDTQYF | TGTGCCAGTGCGGGGACTAGCGGGGGGGAAAGAGATACCCAGTACTTC
TRBJ1-1 | TRBV7-8 | NA | NA | CASSLIQGGTEAFF | TGTGCCAGCAGCTTAATCCAGGGAGGTACTGAAGCTTTCTTT
TRBJ1-1 | TRBV2 | NA | NA | CASRRVGVYDTEAFF | TGTGCCAGTAGGAGGGTGGGGGTTTATGACACTGAAGCTTTCTTT
TRBJ1-2 | TRBV27 | NA | NA | CASSPDGYPGYGYTF | TGTGCCAGCAGCCCTGACGGGTACCCGGGTTATGGCTACACCTTC
TRBJ1-3 | TRBV10-3 | medium-sized | NA | CAIKMVAGPGNTIYF | TGTGCCATCAAAATGGTAGCCGGGCCCGGAAACACCATATATTTT
TRBJ2-7 | TRBV12-5 | once | TRBD2 | CASGLGLGLVYEQYF | TGTGCTAGTGGTTTAGGCCTGGGACTAGTCTACGAGCAGTACTTC
TRBJ2-7 | TRBV2 | NA | NA | CASSGPTGTSSYEQYF | TGTGCCAGCAGTGGGCCGACGGGAACGAGCTCCTACGAGCAGTACTTC
TRBJ2-2 | TRBV4-1 | NA | NA | CASSHAATGTFIRELFF | TGCGCCAGCAGCCATGCCGCGACCGGGACATTTATAAGGGAGCTGTTTTTT
TRBJ1-2 | TRBV6-1 | NA | NA | CASSDMPNYGYTF | TGTGCCAGCAGTGATATGCCCAACTATGGCTACACCTTC
TRBJ1-1 | TRBV7-9 | NA | TRBD1 | CASSLLRTGGTEAFF | TGTGCCAGCAGCTTACTCAGGACAGGGGGCACTGAAGCTTTCTTT
TRBJ2-3 | TRBV7-8 | NA | NA | CASSPRTLQTDTQYF | TGTGCCAGCAGCCCCAGGACCCTCCAGACAGATACGCAGTATTTT
TRBJ2-2 | TRBV11-3 | NA | NA | CASSLKGWLNTGELFF | TGTGCCAGCAGCTTAAAGGGTTGGTTAAACACCGGGGAGCTGTTTTTT
TRBJ2-7 | TRBV10-3 | NA | NA | CAIRGGGSYEQYF | TGTGCCATCAGGGGAGGAGGGAGCTACGAGCAGTACTTC
TRBJ1-3 | TRBV28 | NA | NA | CASSLRGLRGNTIYF | TGTGCCAGCAGTTTACGGGGGCTGCGAGGAAACACCATATATTTT
TRBJ2-1 | TRBV5-1 | NA | TRBD2 | CASSLASSSGNEQFF | TGCGCCAGCAGCTTGGCTTCGTCTAGCGGCAATGAGCAGTTCTTC
TRBJ1-5 | TRBV5-4 | NA | TRBD1 | CASSLAGQGHSNQPQHF | TGTGCCAGCAGCTTGGCGGGACAGGGTCATAGCAATCAGCCCCAGCATTTT
TRBJ2-7 | TRBV18 | NA | TRBD2 | CASSPRALSGSEQYF | TGTGCCAGCTCACCGAGGGCTCTCAGCGGGAGCGAGCAGTACTTC
TRBJ1-2 | TRBV5-6 | NA | NA | CASSLVGKVNYGYTF | TGTGCCAGCAGCTTGGTAGGGAAGGTTAACTATGGCTACACCTTC
TRBJ2-7 | TRBV11-1 | NA | NA | CASRKSEREQYF | TGTGCCAGCAGAAAGAGTGAAAGAGAGCAGTACTTC
TRBJ2-3 | TRBV5-4 | NA | NA | CASSPGTDTQYF | TGTGCCAGCAGCCCCGGCACAGATACGCAGTATTTT
TRBJ2-7 | TRBV7-9 | NA | NA | CASSFLGGPYEQYF | TGTGCCAGCAGCTTTTTAGGAGGGCCATACGAGCAGTACTTC
TRBJ1-4 | TRBV7-9 | NA | NA | CASSTGTQLNEKLFF | TGTGCCAGCAGCACCGGGACACAGCTTAATGAAAAACTGTTTTTT
TRBJ2-1 | TRBV5-1 | NA | TRBD1 | CASSLDGQGYNEQFF | TGCGCCAGCAGCTTGGACGGACAGGGTTACAATGAGCAGTTCTTC
TRBJ1-2 | TRBV29-1 | NA | NA | CSVEDLAQGDGYTF | TGCAGCGTTGAAGATCTTGCACAGGGCGACGGCTACACCTTC
TRBJ1-1 | TRBV18 | NA | NA | CASSDSRLQNNTEAFF | TGTGCCAGCTCAGACTCCAGGCTCCAGAATAACACTGAAGCTTTCTTT
TRBJ1-5 | TRBV7-8 | NA | NA | CASSYGAGNQPQHF | TGTGCCAGCAGCTACGGGGCCGGCAATCAGCCCCAGCATTTT
TRBJ2-5 | TRBV28 | NA | TRBD1 | CASSRDRGETQYF | TGTGCCAGCAGCAGGGACAGGGGGGAGACCCAGTACTTC
TRBJ2-2 | TRBV7-7 | NA | NA | CASSSDSTGELFF | TGTGCCAGCAGCTCGGACTCTACCGGGGAGCTGTTTTTT
TRBJ1-1 | TRBV6-5 | NA | NA | CASSRDTWGTEAFF | TGTGCCAGCAGTCGCGACACCTGGGGCACTGAAGCTTTCTTT
TRBJ2-2 | TRBV7-4 | once | TRBD2 | CASSRLAGETGELFF | TGTGCCAGCAGCCGTCTAGCGGGAGAGACCGGGGAGCTGTTTTTT
TRBJ1-1 | TRBV7-9 | NA | NA | CASSLAAQGTEAFF | TGTGCCAGCAGCTTAGCCGCACAGGGCACTGAAGCTTTCTTT
TRBJ1-6 | TRBV7-9 | NA | NA | CASSLNSSPGNSPLHF | TGTGCCAGCAGCTTAAACAGTTCACCCGGTAATTCACCCCTCCACTTT
TRBJ2-2 | TRBV18 | NA | NA | CASSPTVRPNTGELFF | TGTGCCAGCTCACCTACGGTGCGGCCGAACACCGGGGAGCTGTTTTTT
TRBJ2-5 | TRBV4-2 | NA | NA | CASSQEGGAAGAGGETQYF | TGTGCCAGCAGCCAAGAAGGAGGAGCGGCCGGGGCCGGGGGAGAGACCCAGTACTTC
TRBJ2-7 | TRBV4-1 | NA | TRBD2 | CASSQDGLAGNEQYF | TGCGCCAGCAGCCAAGATGGACTAGCGGGCAACGAGCAGTACTTC
TRBJ1-2 | TRBV6-1 | NA | NA | CASRAPANAKGYTF | TGTGCCAGCAGGGCCCCAGCGAACGCGAAGGGCTACACCTTC
TRBJ1-4 | TRBV2 | once | TRBD1 | CASSESAQGGEKLFF | TGTGCCAGCAGTGAATCTGCACAGGGGGGTGAAAAACTGTTTTTT
TRBJ2-1 | TRBV5-1 | NA | TRBD2 | CASSLGPRGETSGIGMQFF | TGCGCCAGCAGCTTGGGCCCTCGTGGGGAGACTAGCGGGATAGGTATGCAGTTCTTC
TRBJ2-7 | TRBV6-5 | NA | NA | CASRRDSSRDEQYF | TGTGCCAGCAGACGGGACTCCTCCCGAGACGAGCAGTACTTC
TRBJ1-6 | TRBV30 | NA | NA | CAWSGEGSRFYNSPLHF | TGTGCCTGGAGTGGGGAGGGGAGCAGGTTCTATAATTCACCCCTCCACTTT
TRBJ2-5 | TRBV21-1 | few | NA | CASSKAWDRKETQYF | TGTGCCAGCAGCAAAGCTTGGGACAGAAAAGAGACCCAGTACTTC
TRBJ2-1 | TRBV9 | NA | TRBD2 | CASSVRGGNEQFF | TGTGCCAGCAGCGTACGGGGGGGAAATGAGCAGTTCTTC
TRBJ2-5 | TRBV2 | NA | NA | CASGTRVPRYQETQYF | TGTGCCAGCGGGACACGGGTGCCACGGTACCAAGAGACCCAGTACTTC
TRBJ2-7 | TRBV15 | NA | NA | CATSIQTGYRYEQYF | TGTGCCACCAGCATACAAACAGGGTATAGGTACGAGCAGTACTTC